What follows describes a single T cell receptor (beta chain). The antigen it recognizes is unknown. No quality values exist for individual bases; no much larger clone is one base distant. CDR1 SGHAT and CDR2 FQNNGV were looked up in the germline V gene. V loses 5 bases of germline sequence and J loses 8 bases, and the interval between the two ends is 6 bases. The CDR3 numbers 11 residues from cysteine through phenylalanine. Solely the CDR3 DNA is kept, with 33 bases framed from the first base. Using the deep immunoSEQ assay, multiplex PCR amplified TCR CDR3 regions from genomic DNA. Extracted genomic DNA from each cell subset was distributed evenly across all wells of several immunoSEQ 96-well plates, and each plate was treated as a replicate. Each replicate PCR for sorted subsets received around 200 ng genomic DNA, equal to about 30,000 T cell genomes. The purified libraries were quantified using a Qubit 3.0 fluorometer, sized with a Bioanalyzer 2100, and then quantified again using the KAPA Library Quantification kit. Every immunoSEQ 96-well plate was sequenced on a separate single-read 150-cycle Illumina NextSeq 550 flow cell. Per the source publication's procedure: Because only junctional sequences without quality scores were contained in the immunoSEQ output, filtering matching that applied to full-length reads could not be performed. Sequences were annotated with PyIR, a Python wrapper for IgBLAST v1.9, using IMGT germline references to assign V/J genes and CDR3. Reads with weak V/J assignments (E-value above 1e-6), missing CDR3, stop codons, out-of-frame junctions, or ambiguous translated residues were removed. A V3J clonotype was defined by an identical inferred V gene, J gene, and CDR3 amino acid sequence. Percentage overlap between repertoires was computed as shared unique clonotypes divided by the size of the smaller repertoire. Three approaches were used to assess repertoire richness: RTK rarefaction, the Chao1 estimator, and Recon v2.1 estimates of unobserved clonotypes. Generation probabilities for all TCRbeta clonotypes obtained by the gDNA method from a few donors were computed using OLGA. As stored in TCRdb, this immuneACCESS dataset retains in-frame rearrangements with V and J assigned. A fraction of the clones does not appear; measured against another copy, unresolved V genes explain less than half of the discrepancy, and the remainder lacks a known reason. V and J calls and clone size come straight from that table; D and trimming were deduced from the DNA. The sample records some 680,000 clones, around 73% of which are singletons. The ten largest make up 1.5% to 2% of the sample.

Donors were healthy HIV-negative adults with no recently reported acute infections or vaccinations. Only Caucasian adults living in Nashville, Tennessee, USA were represented among the donors. CD4+ T cells were enriched by magnetic negative selection, after which naive cells were positively selected on CD45RA and the negative fraction was taken as the memory subset. After blood collection by leukapheresis, PBMCs were isolated using Ficoll-Histopaque density gradient centrifugation and then cryopreserved in the vapor phase of liquid nitrogen. Purity and quantity of every magnetically sorted T cell population were checked by analytical flow cytometry. Genomic DNA was isolated from each sorted fraction and quantified by UV absorbance on a Nanodrop 2000c. These data belong to a study of shared clonotypes between healthy human individuals (dated by TCRdb to about 2020). For the study in its entirety: The cohort included three men and a couple of women between 18 and 49 years of age. The study deeply sequenced blood TCR repertoires of five healthy adults to estimate repertoire size and the extent of clonotype sharing between individuals. To increase sequencing depth and limit assay-specific biases, different laboratories used diverse techniques to prepare libraries and sequence TCR repertoires. Between about 0.85 and 8.9 billion PBMCs per donor were obtained by leukapheresis. For each donor, three plates each were used for CD4 naive and CD4 memory, two plates were used for CD8 naive, and one plate was used for CD8 memory.

Study-level results and caveats: Pairwise subsampling indicated that sequencing depth was expected to affect the degree of clonotype sharing among donors. Naive subsets generally had larger estimated clonotype richness than memory subsets did. Sampling was restricted to blood, and TCR repertoires in tissue are likely to differ from TCR repertoires in blood. The small number of donors limited the genetic and exposure-history diversity represented. Higher generation probabilities were observed for clonotypes shared by all four sorted-subset donors than for non-shared clonotypes. Incomplete sequencing was indicated by rarefaction of sorted-subset datasets, despite the large sequencing depth. Across a handful of donors, about 5.2% of naive CD4, roughly 3.4% of naive CD8, about 2.3% of memory CD4, and approximately 0.4% of memory CD8 clonotypes were shared.

This TCR was sampled from a woman aged 30 to 39 in good health. This chain joins TRBV11-2 to TRBJ1-4, with the identity of the D gene unclear. The sequenced sample consisted of memory CD4+ T cells sorted from blood. The cell subset or site tag for this specimen amounts to: CD45RA-negative fraction. In nucleotide form, the sequence is TGTGCCAGCAGCACCCGGGAAAAACTGTTTTTT. Translated, this gives CASSTREKLFF. Extended through the reference TRBV11-2 and TRBJ1-4 proteins, this CDR3 yields the full variable domain: EAGVAQSPRYKIIEKRQSVAFWCNPISGHATLYWYQQILGQGPKLLIQFQNNGVVDDSQLPKDRFSAERLKGVDSTLKIQPAKLEDSAVYLCASSTREKLFFGSGTQLSVL.